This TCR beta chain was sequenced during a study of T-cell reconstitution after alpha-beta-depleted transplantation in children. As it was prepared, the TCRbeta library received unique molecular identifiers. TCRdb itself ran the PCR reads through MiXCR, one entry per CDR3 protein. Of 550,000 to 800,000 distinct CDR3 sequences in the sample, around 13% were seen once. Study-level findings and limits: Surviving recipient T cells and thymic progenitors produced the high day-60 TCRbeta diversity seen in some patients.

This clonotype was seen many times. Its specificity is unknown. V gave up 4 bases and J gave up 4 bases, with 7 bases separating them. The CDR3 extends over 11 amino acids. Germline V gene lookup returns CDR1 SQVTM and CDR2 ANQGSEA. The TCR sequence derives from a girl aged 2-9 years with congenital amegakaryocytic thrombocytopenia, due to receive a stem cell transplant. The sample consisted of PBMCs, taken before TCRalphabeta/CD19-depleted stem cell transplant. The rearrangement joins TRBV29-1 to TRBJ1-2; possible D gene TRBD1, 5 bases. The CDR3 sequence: CSVGDSYGYTF. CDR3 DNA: TGCAGCGTTGGGGACTCCTATGGCTACACCTTC.